These T cell receptor beta chains were read from a single sample in a study of cytomegalovirus exposure and HLA in healthy donors. Sequenced by immunoSEQ multiplex PCR; TCRdb stores in-frame clones only, minus some. The top ten hold about 0.094% of the sample, which has 180,000 or so clones, 65% to 85% seen once. Sequenced sample: PBMCs. The receptors stem from a boy aged 2 to 10 in good health and CMV-seronegative. CDR3s leave out the opening cysteine and the closing phenylalanine or tryptophan. The D gene is left open where the match is weak.

d_call: NA
v_call: TRBV6-5
j_call: TRBJ1-2
cdr3_aa: ASSYSNQNRYT

d_call: TRBD2
v_call: TRBV5-1
j_call: TRBJ2-1
cdr3_aa: ASRLTSGRDEQF

d_call: NA
v_call: TRBV5-8
j_call: TRBJ2-7
cdr3_aa: ASSLRGKTGG

d_call: NA
v_call: TRBV7-2
j_call: TRBJ1-5
cdr3_aa: ASSLAGYSNQPQH

d_call: TRBD2
v_call: TRBV19
j_call: TRBJ2-1
cdr3_aa: ASSRSAGGRWRNEQF

d_call: NA
v_call: TRBV20-1
j_call: TRBJ2-7
cdr3_aa: SAVQGSEQY

d_call: NA
v_call: TRBV2
j_call: TRBJ1-2
cdr3_aa: ASQTGTWDYGYT

d_call: TRBD2
v_call: TRBV27
j_call: TRBJ2-3
cdr3_aa: ASRKPGLAASTDTQY

d_call: NA
v_call: TRBV4-3
j_call: TRBJ2-5
cdr3_aa: ASSQGWRDGQETQY

d_call: NA
v_call: TRBV6-5
j_call: TRBJ1-6
cdr3_aa: ASSSTGWNSPLH

d_call: NA
v_call: TRBV13
j_call: TRBJ1-2
cdr3_aa: ASSLASTGSIYGYT